The 5 T cell receptor beta chains presented below share a single source sample, sequenced in a study of cytomegalovirus exposure and HLA in healthy donors. Amplification used 60 Vbeta primers and 13 Jbeta primers. Sequencing was performed with immunoSEQ multiplex PCR; in TCRdb, only in-frame clones are kept and a portion is missing. This sample has some 170,000 clones, with 70% to 90% found just once. Source material: PBMCs. These receptors were taken from a woman aged 25 to 39 in good health and CMV-seronegative.

This chain connects TRBV27 to TRBJ1-2; 9 bases fit TRBD1. J was trimmed by 5 bases and V by 5 bases; bases with no gene match: 3. Germline CDR1 MNHEY, CDR2 SMNVEV (reference sequence). The CDR3 extends over 13 amino acids. The CDR3 loop is CASSPGTGYGYTF. CDR3 nucleotides: TGTGCCAGCAGTCCCGGGACAGGGTATGGCTACACCTTC.

The chain carries TRBV7-9 and TRBJ1-2, with 11 positions matching TRBD1. The trim removed 5 bases at V and 8 bases at J, leaving 7 bases unmatched. The CDR3 runs 14 residues. CDR1 is SEHNR, CDR2 FQNEAQ, per germline (reference sequence). CDR3 amino acids: CASSRPGTGGGYTF. The CDR3, as DNA: TGTGCCAGCAGCCGTCCCGGGACAGGGGGAGGCTACACCTTC.

The chain has TRBV7-9 and TRBJ1-1; D not certain. The CDR3 loop spans 15 amino acids. Trimming removed 3 bases at V and 2 bases at J, with 13 bases between. CDR1 and CDR2 from the germline V gene are SEHNR and FQNEAQ (reference sequence). As DNA, the CDR3 is TGTGCCAGCAGCTTTATCTCGGAGGGAAACACTGAAGCTTTCTTT. Residues: CASSFISEGNTEAFF.

The rearrangement joins TRBV2 to TRBJ2-7, with 9 bases that match TRBD2. CDR3 length: 13 amino acids. V lost 5 bases and J lost 3; bases outside the gene matches: 2. In germline, CDR1 is SNHLY, CDR2 FYNNEI. This CDR3 reads CASSNSGSYEQYF. The CDR3 nucleotides read TGTGCCAGCAGTAATAGCGGGAGCTACGAGCAGTACTTC.

The rearrangement joins TRBV11-2 to TRBJ2-3; 9 bases align to TRBD1. The CDR3 extends over 17 amino acids. J gave up 6 bases and V 4 bases, and 14 bases lay outside the gene matches. Germline V gene data show CDR1 as SGHAT and CDR2 as FQNNGV. CDR3 in DNA: TGTGCCAGCAGCTCACACCCCCGGGACAGGGTTACGGATACGCAGTATTTT. Translation gives CASSSHPRDRVTDTQYF.